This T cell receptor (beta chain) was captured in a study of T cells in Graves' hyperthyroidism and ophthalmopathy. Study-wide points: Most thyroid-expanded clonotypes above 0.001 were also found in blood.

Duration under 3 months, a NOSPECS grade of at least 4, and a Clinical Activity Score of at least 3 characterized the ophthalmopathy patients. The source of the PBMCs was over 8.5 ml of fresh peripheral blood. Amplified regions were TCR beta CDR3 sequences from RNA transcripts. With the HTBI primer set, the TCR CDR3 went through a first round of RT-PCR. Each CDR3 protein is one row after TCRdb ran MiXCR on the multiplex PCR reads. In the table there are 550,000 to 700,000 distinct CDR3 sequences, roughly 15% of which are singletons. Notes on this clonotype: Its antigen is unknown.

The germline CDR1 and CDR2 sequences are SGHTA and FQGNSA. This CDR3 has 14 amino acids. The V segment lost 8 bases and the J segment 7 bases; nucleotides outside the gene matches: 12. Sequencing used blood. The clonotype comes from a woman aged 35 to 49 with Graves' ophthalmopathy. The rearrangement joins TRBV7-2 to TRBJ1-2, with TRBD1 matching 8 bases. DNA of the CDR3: TGTGCCAGCGGGACAGGCGATACATCACGTGGCTACACCTTC. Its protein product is CASGTGDTSRGYTF.